Presented here are 20 T cell receptor beta chains from one specimen sequenced in a study of cytomegalovirus exposure and HLA in healthy donors. The PCR made use of 60 Vbeta and 13 Jbeta primers. Assay: immunoSEQ multiplex PCR; the TCRdb copy retains only in-frame clones and omits some. The table lists around 86,000 clones, about 7.6% of them singletons, with approximately 2.5% in the top ten. Source material: PBMCs. These receptor sequences come from a middle-aged man in good health and CMV-seronegative.

Turning to this clone: The junction differs from germline at one of its ends, possibly a read error. The V call is TRBV7-7, the J call TRBJ2-3; D is perhaps TRBD2 (6 bases). Germline V CDR1 and CDR2: SSHAT, FNYEAQ (reference sequence). This CDR3 region has 16 residues. CDR3 sequence reads: CASSPLTGLPTDTQYF. The CDR3 DNA reads as TGTGCTAGCAGCCCCCTCACGGGACTTCCCACTGATACGCAGTATTTT. Together with reference TRBV7-7 and TRBJ2-3, the CDR3 gives the full variable domain: GAGVSQSPRYKVTKRGQDVTLRCDPISSHATLYWYQQALGQGPEFLTYFNYEAQPDKSGLPSDRFSAERPEGSISTLTIQRTEQRDSAMYRCASSPLTGLPTDTQYFGPGTRLTVL.

In its sample, this clone was seen a few times. The chain links TRBV7-3 to TRBJ1-6; 9 bases align to TRBD1. The CDR3 runs to 15 residues. V trimming: 5 bases; J trimming: 5 bases; junction bases outside the gene matches: 4. CDR1 SGHTA and CDR2 FQGTGA come from the germline V gene. The CDR3 spells CASSPTGGNNSPLHF. The CDR3 nucleotides read TGTGCCAGCAGCCCGACAGGGGGGAATAATTCACCCCTCCACTTT.

CDR3 loop: CAWSTGTSGRVQYF. The DNA for the CDR3 is TGTGCCTGGAGCACCGGGACTAGCGGGAGGGTGCAGTACTTC. J is TRBJ2-7 and V is TRBV30; 16 nucleotides agree with TRBD2. This CDR3 spans 14 amino acids. Germline V CDR1 and CDR2: GTSNPN, SVGIG (reference sequence). J was trimmed by 9 bases and V by 3 bases; bases with no gene match: 5.

The genes are TRBV19 and TRBJ1-5; 7 bases agree with TRBD1. The CDR3 runs to 16 residues. Trimming took 1 base from V and 9 from J; bases not matched to a gene: 12. Per germline, CDR1 LNHDA and CDR2 SQIVND (reference sequence). The CDR3: CASSIATGTAPWPQHF. CDR3 nucleotides: TGTGCCAGTAGTATAGCGACCGGGACAGCTCCCTGGCCCCAGCATTTT.

The rearrangement uses TRBV6-5 and TRBJ1-1; TRBD1 agrees at 7 bases. The germline V gene encodes CDR1 MNHEY and CDR2 SVGAGI. Losses at the gene ends were 5 bases for V and 0 bases for J; bases not matched to a gene: 6. The CDR3 contains 15 residues. CDR3 in DNA: TGTGCCAGCAGTCCACGACAGGGCATGAACACTGAAGCTTTCTTT. Protein: CASSPRQGMNTEAFF.

This clone was observed a handful of times. V is TRBV9 and J is TRBJ2-1, with 8 positions matching TRBD2. Germline V CDR1 and CDR2: SGDLS, YYNGEE. V shed 0 bases and J 8 bases; nucleotides not matched to a gene: 7. The CDR3 is 15 amino acids. CDR3 nucleotide sequence: TGTGCCAGCAGCGTAGATGGGACTAGTGTCGATGAGCAGTTCTTC. Translating gives CASSVDGTSVDEQFF.

The chain combines TRBV19 with TRBJ2-4, with D perhaps matching TRBD1 (5 bases). Per the germline V gene, CDR1 is LNHDA and CDR2 is SQIVND (reference sequence). This CDR3 has 16 residues. Trimming left V 3 bases short and J 1 base short, with 13 bases between. The CDR3: CASSIIQGRAKNIQYF. The CDR3 DNA reads as TGTGCCAGTAGTATTATCCAGGGTAGGGCCAAAAACATTCAGTACTTC. The entire variable domain, with the rest obtained from reference TRBV19 and TRBJ2-4, is as follows: DGGITQSPKYLFRKEGQNVTLSCEQNLNHDAMYWYRQDPGQGLRLIYYSQIVNDFQKGDIAEGYSVSREKKESFPLTVTSAQKNPTAFYLCASSIIQGRAKNIQYFGAGTRLSVL.

This clone was counted only a few times. This chain links TRBV5-1 with TRBJ1-2; D call uncertain. This CDR3 has 13 residues. The germline V gene has CDR1 SGHRS and CDR2 YFSETQ. Trimming left V 0 bases short and J 4 bases short, with 7 bases between. The CDR3 reads CASSLAGSYGYTF. Written as DNA, the CDR3 is TGCGCCAGCAGCTTGGCCGGGTCCTATGGCTACACCTTC. Full variable domain (rest looked up from reference TRBV5-1 and TRBJ1-2): KAGVTQTPRYLIKTRGQQVTLSCSPISGHRSVSWYQQTPGQGLQFLFEYFSETQRNKGNFPGRFSGRQFSNSRSEMNVSTLELGDSALYLCASSLAGSYGYTFGSGTRLTVV.

This clone has more than one count but fewer than ten. This sequence joins TRBV18 and TRBJ1-3; perhaps TRBD1 as D (5 bases). Germline CDR1 reads KGHSH; CDR2 reads LQKENI. Trimming left V 3 bases short and J 0 bases short, with 12 bases between. The CDR3 covers 16 residues. CDR3 coding DNA: TGTGCCAGCTCACCCTCTTACAGGATCTCTGGAAACACCATATATTTT. Translation gives CASSPSYRISGNTIYF. The full variable domain, completed using reference TRBV18 and TRBJ1-3, is NAGVMQNPRHLVRRRGQEARLRCSPMKGHSHVYWYRQLPEEGLKFMVYLQKENIIDESGMPKERFSAEFPKEGPSILRIQQVVRGDSAAYFCASSPSYRISGNTIYFGEGSWLTVV.

This clone was detected a few times. The chain links TRBV11-1 to TRBJ1-1, with D perhaps matching TRBD1 (5 bases). This CDR3 comprises 13 residues. CDR1 and CDR2 (germline): SGHAT, FQDESV (reference sequence). Trimming took off 1 base at V and 3 bases at J, with 6 bases between the two ends. CDR3 in DNA: TGTGCCAGCAGCTTAGAAGGGGACACTGAAGCTTTCTTT. Protein product: CASSLEGDTEAFF.

This clone occurred a few times. The chain has TRBV7-8 and TRBJ2-5, with D perhaps matching TRBD1 (5 bases). Trimming shortened V by 6 bases and J by 1 base, and 6 bases separated the two germline ends. The CDR3 has 12 amino acids. The germline V gene has CDR1 SGHVS and CDR2 FQNEAQ. This chain's CDR3 is CASRDTQETQYF. CDR3 DNA: TGTGCCAGCAGGGACACCCAAGAGACCCAGTACTTC.

This sequence joins TRBV5-1 and TRBJ2-2; 7 bases agree with TRBD1. This CDR3 has 17 residues. CDR1 SGHRS and CDR2 YFSETQ come from the germline V gene. V was clipped by 1 base and J by 4 bases; unmatched bases: 10. CDR3 protein: CASSLPRDRGSTGELFF. The CDR3 coding sequence is TGCGCCAGCAGCTTGCCCCGGGACAGAGGATCCACCGGGGAGCTGTTTTTT. The complete variable domain, with remaining parts taken from reference TRBV5-1 and TRBJ2-2, reads KAGVTQTPRYLIKTRGQQVTLSCSPISGHRSVSWYQQTPGQGLQFLFEYFSETQRNKGNFPGRFSGRQFSNSRSEMNVSTLELGDSALYLCASSLPRDRGSTGELFFGEGSRLTVL.

This clone was seen at least ten times. The chain carries TRBV5-6 and TRBJ2-3; 8 positions agree with TRBD1. CDR1 and CDR2 from the germline V gene are SGHDT and YYEEEE. V was pared by 1 base and J by 0 bases, with 4 bases of the junction left unmatched. The length of the CDR3 is 16 residues. CDR3 DNA sequence: TGTGCCAGCAGCTTGACCGGGACAGGCAGCACAGATACGCAGTATTTT. As protein: CASSLTGTGSTDTQYF.

This chain joins TRBV7-3 and TRBJ2-2, with TRBD2 matching over 10 bases. Germline CDR1 and CDR2: SGHTA and FQGTGA. The CDR3 extends over 16 amino acids. V shed 5 bases, J shed 0 bases, and the junction held 3 bases outside the gene matches. The CDR3 reads CASSSSGGTNTGELFF. CDR3 sequence (DNA): TGTGCCAGCAGCAGTAGCGGGGGGACGAACACCGGGGAGCTGTTTTTT. Variable domain in full (rest from reference TRBV7-3 and TRBJ2-2): GAGVSQTPSNKVTEKGKYVELRCDPISGHTALYWYRQSLGQGPEFLIYFQGTGAADDSGLPNDRFFAVRPEGSVSTLKIQRTERGDSAVYLCASSSSGGTNTGELFFGEGSRLTVL.

The chain carries TRBV7-2 and TRBJ1-5; 7 nucleotides align to TRBD1. J lost 1 base, V lost 0 bases, and 3 bases had no gene match. The CDR3 extends over 16 amino acids. Germline assignment: CDR1 SGHTA and CDR2 FQGNSA. The CDR3 DNA reads as TGTGCCAGCAGCTTAGCGCAGGGGGGAAGCAATCAGCCCCAGCATTTT. Translated: CASSLAQGGSNQPQHF.

The chain links TRBV28 to TRBJ2-1; possible D gene TRBD1, 5 bases. Per germline, CDR1 MDHEN and CDR2 SYDVKM. The V and J ends lost 3 bases and 9 bases respectively, with 15 bases between them. The CDR3 totals 14 residues. CDR3 sequence (DNA): TGTGCCAGCAGTTTCGTCCAGGGCTCTACTGAGCAGTTCTTC. Translated: CASSFVQGSTEQFF.

The chain recombines TRBV28 with TRBJ2-2, with 11 nucleotides matching TRBD2. The CDR3 consists of 15 residues. J was trimmed by 7 bases and V by 6 bases; bases with no gene match: 7. Germline V gene data show CDR1 as MDHEN and CDR2 as SYDVKM. CDR3 region: CASRELAGVNGELFF. The DNA of the CDR3 is TGTGCCAGCAGGGAACTAGCGGGAGTGAACGGGGAGCTGTTTTTT.

In DNA form, the CDR3 reads TGTGCCAGCAGCTCCGGGAAAGGCCGCGTTGGCTACACCTTC. This translates into CASSSGKGRVGYTF. V and J are TRBV27 and TRBJ1-2, with no clear D. There are 14 residues in the CDR3. Germline CDR1 reads MNHEY; CDR2 reads SMNVEV (reference sequence). The germline V and J ends were trimmed by 6 bases and 7 bases, with 18 bases remaining between them.

This chain connects TRBV2 to TRBJ2-1; 11 bases align to TRBD2. CDR1 is SNHLY and CDR2 is FYNNEI in the germline V gene. V lost 8 bases and J lost 7; bases outside the gene matches: 10. The CDR3 runs to 15 residues. The CDR3 sequence is CASAKVAGGWNEQFF. The DNA for the CDR3 is TGTGCCAGCGCTAAGGTAGCGGGAGGGTGGAATGAGCAGTTCTTC.

The J gene is TRBJ2-2, the V gene TRBV7-8, with D perhaps TRBD2 (5 bases). Trimming took 5 bases from V and 5 from J, leaving 12 bases between them. Germline loops: CDR1 SGHVS, CDR2 FQNEAQ. CDR3 length: 14 residues. CDR3 sequence (DNA): TGTGCCAGCAGCGATTCCGGGATGACCGGGGAGCTGTTTTTT. Residues: CASSDSGMTGELFF.